This T cell receptor (beta chain) comes out of a study of CD8 T cells in Susac syndrome. V was cut by 1 base and J by 3 bases, with 9 bases left in between. CDR3 length: 13 amino acids. In germline, CDR1 is DFQATT, CDR2 SNEGSKA (reference sequence). Random hexamers were used to reverse transcribe roughly 0.5 to 1 ug of RNA. Using its own MiXCR run on the immunoSEQ multiplex PCR reads, TCRdb lists one record per CDR3 protein. Found here are about 250,000 distinct CDR3 sequences, around 93% of them singletons; the top ten hold around 0.067%. The receptor's source is a human donor with multiple sclerosis. The genes are TRBV20-1 and TRBJ1-1, with D unresolved. Sequenced input: CD4+ T cells from PBMCs. CDR3 bases: TGCAGTGCTAGAGGCGGAGTCGACACTGAAGCTTTCTTT. Translated, it gives CSARGGVDTEAFF.